This paragraph covers one T cell receptor beta chain sequence. What it recognizes is unknown. The entry originates in a study of cytomegalovirus exposure and HLA in healthy donors. Turning to the study itself: As an earlier analysis found, roughly 170 million T cells yielded about 120 million unique TCR beta sequences.

V was shortened by 7 bases and J by 5 bases, with 11 bases between the two germline ends. The CDR3 spans 13 residues. Per germline, CDR1 MDHEN and CDR2 SYDVKM. In the PCR, 60 Vbeta and 13 Jbeta primers were used. Using immunoSEQ multiplex PCR, the repertoire was profiled, and TCRdb retains in-frame clones only, with some absent. The data include tens of thousands of clones; the top ten clones carry around 4%. Study conclusions and caveats: Most likely, a cluster of highly shared sequence variants arose as a sequencing artifact. Immune exposure data for these donors was limited to CMV serostatus. Near-uniform donor sequencing depth was presumed by presence/absence analyses.

This clonotype was obtained from a male donor in good health and CMV-seronegative. The chain couples TRBV28 to TRBJ1-4; D gene unclear. What was sequenced was PBMCs. The CDR3 DNA reads TGTGCCAGCACCTTAAACCGGAATGAAAAACTGTTTTTT. Translation: CASTLNRNEKLFF.